The 12 T cell receptor beta chains reported below all come from one sample, sequenced in a study of CD8+ T cells in alopecia areata. Sequencing templates came from extracted RNA that was reverse transcribed into cDNA. Some clones are missing from TCRdb's copy, which holds only in-frame ones; the method was immunoSEQ multiplex PCR. The profile shows about 150,000 clones, around 47% of them singletons. Specimen: CD4+ T cells sorted from blood. These receptors were collected from a human donor with alopecia areata.

V usage is TRBV28 and J usage is TRBJ2-1; no clear D gene. Looked up from germline, CDR1 is MDHEN and CDR2 is SYDVKM. CDR3 length: 12 residues. Trimming cost V 6 bases and J 7 bases, with 10 bases left between them. The CDR3, as DNA: TGTGCCAGCAGCCTCTTAGAGAATGAGCAGTTCTTC. Residues: CASSLLENEQFF.

The rearrangement uses TRBV29-1 and TRBJ1-5; D ambiguous. CDR1 SQVTM and CDR2 ANQGSEA come from the germline V gene. Trimming left V 6 bases short and J 5 bases short, with 14 bases between. The CDR3 covers 13 residues. CDR3 in amino acids: CSVELGGDQPQHF. The DNA of the CDR3 is TGCAGCGTAGAACTGGGCGGGGATCAGCCCCAGCATTTT.

The gene calls are TRBV18 and TRBJ2-3; D is uncertain. V lost 3 bases and J lost 4, with 8 bases in between. CDR3 length equals 13 residues. Germline lookup yields CDR1 KGHSH and CDR2 LQKENI. CDR3 coding DNA: TGTGCCAGCTCACCCCCCGTTTCAGATACGCAGTATTTT. Translated, it gives CASSPPVSDTQYF.

This clone turned up a few times. The gene calls are TRBV6-4 and TRBJ2-7; D uncertain. Germline-derived CDR1 and CDR2 are MRHNA and SNTAGT. This CDR3 has 15 residues. Deletions cut 6 bases from V and 6 bases from J, with 21 bases between. The CDR3 sequence is CASSEYPGLGTEQYF. CDR3 bases: TGTGCCAGCAGCGAGTATCCGGGCCTAGGAACCGAGCAGTACTTC.

Only a few counts were recorded for this clone. The V and J genes are TRBV9 and TRBJ2-1; 9 bases match TRBD2. Trimming removed 4 bases from V and 9 bases from J; junction bases left unmatched: 8. Germline assignment: CDR1 SGDLS and CDR2 YYNGEE. This CDR3 spans 14 amino acids. In nucleotides, the CDR3 is TGTGCCAGCAGCAGCCGGACTAGCGTGGCTGAGCAGTTCTTC. It translates to CASSSRTSVAEQFF.

The J gene is TRBJ2-7, the V gene TRBV27, with 9 nucleotides matching TRBD2. The CDR3 covers 14 residues. Germline V CDR1 and CDR2: MNHEY, SMNVEV (reference sequence). Losses at the gene ends were 3 bases for V and 2 bases for J; bases not matched to a gene: 2. The CDR3 region has the DNA TGTGCCAGCAGTTTTATAGCGGGAGCCTACGAGCAGTACTTC. Its translation is CASSFIAGAYEQYF.

This chain joins TRBV9 and TRBJ2-3; D remains unclear. V lost 2 bases, J lost 1 base, and 8 bases lay in between. This CDR3 spans 14 amino acids. Germline CDR1 and CDR2: SGDLS and YYNGEE. The CDR3 nucleotides are TGTGCCAGCAGCGTCCAGGCCGGCACAGATACGCAGTATTTT. Translation gives CASSVQAGTDTQYF.

The DNA for the CDR3 is TGTGCCAGCAGCCAAGGATGGAACACTGAAGCTTTCTTT. Translating gives CASSQGWNTEAFF. The chain has TRBV14 and TRBJ1-1; D is undetermined. The ends were cut back, 1 base at V and 1 base at J, with 4 bases in the middle. Germline V gives CDR1 SGHDN, CDR2 FVKESK. The CDR3 covers 13 residues.

The CDR3 coding sequence is TGTGCCAGCAGCTTAGGGACAGGGGATGGGGCCAACGTCCTGACTTTC. Amino acids: CASSLGTGDGANVLTF. The chain is built from TRBV7-9 and TRBJ2-6; 9 nucleotides align to TRBD1. With V trimmed by 1 base and J by 3 bases, 1 base remained unmatched. CDR1 and CDR2 from the germline V gene are SEHNR and FQNEAQ (reference sequence). CDR3 length: 16 residues.

The chain couples TRBV29-1 to TRBJ2-7; tentative D call: TRBD2 (6 bases). CDR3 length equals 16 residues. The germline V gene has CDR1 SQVTM and CDR2 ANQGSEA. V dropped 2 bases and J dropped 6 bases, with 23 bases sitting between them. CDR3 coding DNA: TGCAGCGTTGAAAAGACTAGTCGAGGCCGCTTTCGCGAGCAGTACTTC. Amino acid sequence: CSVEKTSRGRFREQYF.

The sample holds a few counts of this clone. This rearrangement joins TRBV29-1 to TRBJ2-6; D assignment may be TRBD1 or TRBD2 (5 bases each). This CDR3 comprises 16 residues. Deletions cut 6 bases from V and 1 base from J, with 16 bases between. Germline CDR1 and CDR2: SQVTM and ANQGSEA. CDR3 loop: CSVTGTTGSGANVLTF. CDR3 sequence (DNA): TGCAGCGTAACCGGGACGACCGGTTCTGGGGCCAACGTCCTGACTTTC. Full variable domain (outside the CDR3, taken from reference TRBV29-1 and TRBJ2-6): SAVISQKPSRDICQRGTSLTIQCQVDSQVTMMFWYRQQPGQSLTLIATANQGSEATYESGFVIDKFPISRPNLTFSTLTVSNMSPEDSSIYLCSVTGTTGSGANVLTFGAGSRLTVL.

V gene TRBV28 combines with J gene TRBJ2-5, with TRBD2 identical over 8 bases. Germline lookup yields CDR1 MDHEN and CDR2 SYDVKM. The junction had 6 bases not matched to a gene; V was cut back by 8 bases and J by 4 bases. The CDR3 has 13 residues. The DNA for the CDR3 is TGTGCCAGCGGACTAGCTTCTTTAGAGACCCAGTACTTC. Its translation: CASGLASLETQYF.